The text below deals with one TCR beta chain. This entry is derived from a study of shared clonotypes between healthy human individuals. The naive CD8 fraction comprised CD45RO-negative cells positively selected for CCR7 and excluded terminally differentiated effector memory CD45RA+ cells. CDR3 length: 15 residues. Per germline, CDR1 SGHNT and CDR2 YYREEE (reference sequence). Trimming removed 5 bases from V and 5 bases from J; junction bases left unmatched: 11. Execution of the assay was at deep level. Measured with immunoSEQ multiplex PCR; TCRdb has only the in-frame clones, and not every one. The sample gives fewer than 1 million clones, 95% to 97% of which show up once; about 0.21% is in the top ten.

The source is a man aged 25-45 years in good health. This chain joins TRBV5-4 and TRBJ2-7; 9 nucleotides match TRBD1. Sequencing input: naive CD8+ T cells sorted from blood. CDR3 DNA sequence: TGTGCCAGCAGTAATTCCGGGACAGGGAGTAACGAGCAGTACTTC. Protein: CASSNSGTGSNEQYF.